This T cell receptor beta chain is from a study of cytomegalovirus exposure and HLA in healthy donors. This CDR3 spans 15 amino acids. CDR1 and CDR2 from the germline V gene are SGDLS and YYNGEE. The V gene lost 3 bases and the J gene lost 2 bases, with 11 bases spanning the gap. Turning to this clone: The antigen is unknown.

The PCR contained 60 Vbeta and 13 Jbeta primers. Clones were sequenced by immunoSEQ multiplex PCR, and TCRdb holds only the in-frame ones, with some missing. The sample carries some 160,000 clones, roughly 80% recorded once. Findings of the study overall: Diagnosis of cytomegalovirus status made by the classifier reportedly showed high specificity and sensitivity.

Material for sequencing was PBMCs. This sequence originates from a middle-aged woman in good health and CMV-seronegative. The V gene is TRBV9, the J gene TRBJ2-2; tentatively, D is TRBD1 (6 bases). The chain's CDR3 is CASSAGVLNTGELFF. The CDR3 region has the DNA TGTGCCAGCAGCGCAGGGGTCCTAAACACCGGGGAGCTGTTTTTT. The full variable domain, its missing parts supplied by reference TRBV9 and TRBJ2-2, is DSGVTQTPKHLITATGQRVTLRCSPRSGDLSVYWYQQSLDQGLQFLIQYYNGEERAKGNILERFSAQQFPDLHSELNLSSLELGDSALYFCASSAGVLNTGELFFGEGSRLTVL.